This T cell receptor (beta chain) was sequenced for a study of naive and memory T cell subsets (dated by TCRdb to about 2017). For the study in its entirety: The study applied an open-source, UMI-based TCR alpha and beta sequencing pipeline to sorted naive and memory peripheral blood T cell subsets. The results of the functional CMV T cell responses matched the IgG serology results in every case. RNA was DNase-treated and reverse transcribed with TCR constant-region primers, mostly using SuperScript III.

From the second PCR step onward, the TCR alpha chain libraries and the TCR beta chain libraries were amplified separately. To determine each donor's CMV status, fresh PBMCs were stimulated overnight with CMV viral lysate, and IFNgamma production from CD4+ T cells was then assessed. Using Miltenyi beads, CD4 T cells were first positively selected, and CD8 T cells were then positively selected from the CD4-negative fraction. Cells were stained for CD3, CD4, CD8, CD45RA, CD27 and a live/dead dye and were sorted on a BD Aria II into four subsets based on CD45RA and CD27. A few healthy volunteers provided blood, and the blood of each volunteer was split into CD4 and CD8 T cells and then into four differentiation subsets. Roughly 120 ml of peripheral blood was collected from each donor, and PBMC were isolated by Ficoll-Paque PLUS density-gradient centrifugation. The sorted cells were lysed in RLT buffer, after which RNA was extracted using a Qiagen RNeasy kit and kept at -80 degrees C.

On this clonotype: Its binding antigen is unknown. No quality values exist for individual bases; no much larger clone is one base distant.

The germline V and J ends show losses of 7 bases and 3 bases respectively, and no gene match explains 8 bases of the junction. From the cysteine through the phenylalanine, the CDR3 covers 14 amino acids. CDR3 DNA only is kept here, 42 bases in frame from base 1. The library was prepared using UMI-ligation and nested PCR. To cover both TRBC1 and TRBC2, the beta constant-region primer consisted of an equimolar mix of two oligonucleotides. The ligated cDNA went through four rounds of PCR with nested alpha and beta constant-region primers together with the SP2 primer. T4 RNA ligase 1 ligated a single-stranded oligonucleotide carrying the SP2 primer and a 12-nucleotide UMI to the cDNA 3' end. Incubation of the ligation reaction was carried out at 16 degrees C for about 19-24 hours. PCR2 was usually performed as a SYBR Green qPCR and halted at a preset threshold so that over-amplification would not occur. Apart from the first purification, every purification step used Agencourt AMPure XP magnetic beads. Libraries were quantified by Qubit and checked on a TapeStation, with a main peak expected near 650 bp. Pooled libraries were sequenced on an Illumina MiSeq using v2 2x251 paired-end kits, and typically roughly 0.85-2.2 million reads were obtained per sample. Libraries were pooled at around 4 nM per sample, and roughly 4.5-7.5% PhiX was added to improve cluster recognition. As for the authors' bioinformatics: Using tag matching that tolerated one base-pair mismatch, Decombinator assigned V and J genes to FASTQ reads that had been processed by Demultiplexor. Collapsinator used UMIs to correct both sequencing errors and frequency errors arising from PCR heterogeneity. CDR3Translator translated TCRs and extracted CDR3s from the conserved cysteine to the FGXG phenylalanine, flagging non-productive sequences. Gini, Shannon entropy and inverse Simpson indices were calculated on repertoires that had been subsampled to equal numbers of UMI-defined TCRs. Power-law fits to clonotype abundance distributions were performed by maximum likelihood within the linear range. Similar UMI counts, unique TCR numbers and clonal distributions were obtained with the pipeline and with MIGEC on one naive CD8 sample. In one analysis, naive TCRs that were also found in any memory subset of the same donor were excluded from the naive repertoire. The repertoires were searched for under 7,500 CMV-associated CDR3 sequences that had been compiled from VDJdb and a published dataset. TCRdb trimmed public reads at Q25 via fastp, called clones via MiXCR and kept in-frame beta chains. Rows merge per CDR3 protein into single entries with the most common DNA and genes. TCRdb's processing, not the authors', yielded these V and J calls. For this sample there are 150,000 or so distinct CDR3 sequences; over 20% appear just once. The top ten hold 0.11% of the sample.

Overall study results and their limits: The repertoire findings for the naive and memory subsets could not be validated against a ground truth because none was available. After error correction, only a single occurrence was seen for over 95% of naive TCR sequences, so much steeper abundance distributions were produced than in memory subsets. RNA-based TCR counts may be affected by expression changes linked to T cell activation and differentiation. Naive repertoires, especially CD8, contained a few larger clonotypes, possibly memory cells re-expressing CD45RA. In both CD4 and CD8 cells, the Gini index increased while Shannon and inverse Simpson diversity decreased from naive through CM, EM and EMRA. A clonotype was defined as a single alpha or beta chain sequence rather than as a paired alpha/beta receptor. A power law was followed by TCR abundance, with an exponent that differed between naive and memory subsets but was consistent across the three individuals.

Sequencing input: naive CD4+ T cells from blood. Interpreted using the paper, the cell subset or site label stands for: naive T cells, CD45RA high CD27+. This chain joins TRBV23-1 to TRBJ2-5; 7 middle bases align to TRBD1. TRBV23-1 falls under the ORF class, with uncertain function. The sequence was obtained from a human donor in good health. Read as DNA, the sequence is TGCGCCAGCATCCTGGGACAGCGGAAAGAGACCCAGTACTTC. Its translation reads: CASILGQRKETQYF.